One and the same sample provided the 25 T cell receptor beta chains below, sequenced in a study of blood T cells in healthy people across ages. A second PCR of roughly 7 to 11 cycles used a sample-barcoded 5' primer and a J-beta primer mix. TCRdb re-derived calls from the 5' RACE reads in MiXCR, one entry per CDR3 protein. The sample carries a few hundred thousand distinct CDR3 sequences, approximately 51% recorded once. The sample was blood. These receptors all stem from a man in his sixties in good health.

The CDR3 DNA reads as TGTGCCAGCAGGCAAGGGTCGAAAGGAGCTTTCTTT. This encodes CASRQGSKGAFF. The rearrangement joins TRBV6-6 to TRBJ1-1; the D is unclear. V was shortened by 6 bases and J by 10 bases, with 15 bases between the two germline ends. Looked up from germline, CDR1 is MNHNY and CDR2 is SVGAGI (reference sequence). The CDR3 consists of 12 residues.

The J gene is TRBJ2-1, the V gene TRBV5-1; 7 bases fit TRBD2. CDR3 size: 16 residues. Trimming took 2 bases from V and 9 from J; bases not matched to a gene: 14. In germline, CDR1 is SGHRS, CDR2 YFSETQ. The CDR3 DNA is TGCGCCAGCAGCTTCAACGGCGGGCGGGGGTATAGTGAGCAGTTCTTC. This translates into CASSFNGGRGYSEQFF.

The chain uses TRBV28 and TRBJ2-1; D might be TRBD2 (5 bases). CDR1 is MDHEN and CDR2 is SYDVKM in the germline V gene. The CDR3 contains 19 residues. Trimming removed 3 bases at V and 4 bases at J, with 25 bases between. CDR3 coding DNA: TGTGCCAGCAGTTTCACCACAAGAACCCGGGGAGTCGGGTACAATGAGCAGTTCTTC. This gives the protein CASSFTTRTRGVGYNEQFF.

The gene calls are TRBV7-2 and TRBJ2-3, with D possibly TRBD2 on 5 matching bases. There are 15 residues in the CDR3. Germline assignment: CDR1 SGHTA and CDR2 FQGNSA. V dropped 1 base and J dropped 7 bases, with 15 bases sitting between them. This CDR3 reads CASSLGPPAGHTQYF. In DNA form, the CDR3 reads TGTGCCAGCAGCTTAGGCCCCCCGGCGGGCCATACGCAGTATTTT.

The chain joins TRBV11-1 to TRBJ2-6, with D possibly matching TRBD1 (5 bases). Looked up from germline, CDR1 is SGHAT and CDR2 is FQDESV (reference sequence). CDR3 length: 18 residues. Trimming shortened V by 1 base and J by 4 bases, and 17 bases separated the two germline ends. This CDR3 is CASSLDQGYLAGANVLTF. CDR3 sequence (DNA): TGTGCCAGCAGCTTAGACCAGGGCTACCTCGCCGGGGCCAACGTCCTGACTTTC.

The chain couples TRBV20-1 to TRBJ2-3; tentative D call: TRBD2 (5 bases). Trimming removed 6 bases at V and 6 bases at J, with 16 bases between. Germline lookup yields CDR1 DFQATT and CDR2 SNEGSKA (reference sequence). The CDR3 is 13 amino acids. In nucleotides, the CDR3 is TGCAGTGCCTCCCCACTAGTCGCGGATACGCAGTATTTT. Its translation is CSASPLVADTQYF.

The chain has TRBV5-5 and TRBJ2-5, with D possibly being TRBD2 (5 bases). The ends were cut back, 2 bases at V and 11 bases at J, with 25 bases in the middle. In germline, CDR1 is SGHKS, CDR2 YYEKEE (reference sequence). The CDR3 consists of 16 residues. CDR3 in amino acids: CASSFLAGRTFGEQYF. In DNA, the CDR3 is TGTGCCAGCAGCTTTCTTGCAGGTCGGACCTTTGGGGAGCAGTACTTC.

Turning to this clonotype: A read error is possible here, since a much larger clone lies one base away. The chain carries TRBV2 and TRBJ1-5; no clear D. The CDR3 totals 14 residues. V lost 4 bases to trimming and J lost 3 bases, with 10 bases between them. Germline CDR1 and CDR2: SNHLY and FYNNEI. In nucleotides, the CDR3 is TGTGCCAGCAGTGGGGTGGACGTCAATCAGCCCCAGCATTTT. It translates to CASSGVDVNQPQHF.

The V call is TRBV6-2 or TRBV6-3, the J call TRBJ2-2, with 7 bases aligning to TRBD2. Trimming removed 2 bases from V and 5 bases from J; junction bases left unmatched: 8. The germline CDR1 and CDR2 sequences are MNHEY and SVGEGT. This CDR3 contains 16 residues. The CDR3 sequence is CASSYPWASGTGELFF. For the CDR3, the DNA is TGTGCCAGCAGTTACCCCTGGGCTAGCGGTACCGGGGAGCTGTTTTTT.

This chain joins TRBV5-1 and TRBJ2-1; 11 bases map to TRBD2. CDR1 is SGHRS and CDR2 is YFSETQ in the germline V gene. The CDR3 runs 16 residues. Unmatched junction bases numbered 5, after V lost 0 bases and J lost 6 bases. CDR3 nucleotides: TGCGCCAGCAGCTTGGTCCCTAGCGGGGGGAGCAATGAGCAGTTCTTC. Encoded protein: CASSLVPSGGSNEQFF.

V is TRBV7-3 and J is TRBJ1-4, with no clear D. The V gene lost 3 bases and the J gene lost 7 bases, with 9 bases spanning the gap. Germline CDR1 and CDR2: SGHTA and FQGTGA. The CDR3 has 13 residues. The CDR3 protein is CASSFRRGEKLFF. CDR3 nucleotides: TGTGCCAGCAGCTTTAGGCGGGGTGAAAAACTGTTTTTT.

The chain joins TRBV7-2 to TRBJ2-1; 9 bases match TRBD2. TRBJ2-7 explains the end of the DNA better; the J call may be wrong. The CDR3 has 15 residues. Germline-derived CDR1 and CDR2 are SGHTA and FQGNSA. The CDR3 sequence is CASSPKGLAYNEQYF. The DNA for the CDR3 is TGTGCCAGCAGCCCTAAGGGACTAGCCTACAATGAGCAGTACTTC.

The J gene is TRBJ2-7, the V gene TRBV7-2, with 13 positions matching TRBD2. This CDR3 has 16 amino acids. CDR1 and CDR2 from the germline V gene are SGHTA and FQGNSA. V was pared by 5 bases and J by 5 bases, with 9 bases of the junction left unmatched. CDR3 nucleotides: TGTGCCAGCAGCACGAGGACTAGCGGGAGAGGAAACGAGCAGTACTTC. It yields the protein CASSTRTSGRGNEQYF.

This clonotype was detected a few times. In DNA, the CDR3 is TGCAGTGCTTCCTACCGCAGCTCCTACAATGAGCAGTTCTTC. This codes for CSASYRSSYNEQFF. V gene TRBV20-1 combines with J gene TRBJ2-1; no definite D call. Germline values: CDR1 DFQATT, CDR2 SNEGSKA (reference sequence). The ends were cut back, 5 bases at V and 0 bases at J, with 11 bases in the middle. This CDR3 comprises 14 residues.

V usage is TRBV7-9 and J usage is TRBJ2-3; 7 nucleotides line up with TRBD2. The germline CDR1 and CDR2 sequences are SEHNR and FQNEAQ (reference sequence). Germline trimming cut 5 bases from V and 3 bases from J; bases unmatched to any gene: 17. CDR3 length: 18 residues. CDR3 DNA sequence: TGTGCCAGCAGCCCAAGGCCAGGGCGGGGGACCAGTACAGATACGCAGTATTTT. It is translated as CASSPRPGRGTSTDTQYF. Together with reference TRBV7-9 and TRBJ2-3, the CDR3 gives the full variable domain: DTGVSQNPRHKITKRGQNVTFRCDPISEHNRLYWYRQTLGQGPEFLTYFQNEAQLEKSRLLSDRFSAERPKGSFSTLEIQRTEQGDSAMYLCASSPRPGRGTSTDTQYFGPGTRLTVL.

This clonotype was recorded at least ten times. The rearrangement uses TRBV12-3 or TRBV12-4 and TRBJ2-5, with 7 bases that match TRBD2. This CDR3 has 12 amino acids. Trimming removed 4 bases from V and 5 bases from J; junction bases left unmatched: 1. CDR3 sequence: CASSSGGETQYF. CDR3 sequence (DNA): TGTGCCAGCAGTTCGGGGGGTGAGACCCAGTACTTC.

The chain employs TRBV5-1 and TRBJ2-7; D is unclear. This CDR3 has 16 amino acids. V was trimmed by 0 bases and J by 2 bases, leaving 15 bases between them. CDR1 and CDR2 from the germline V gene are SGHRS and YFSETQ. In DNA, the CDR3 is TGCGCCAGCAGCTTGGAGGTGTCGGTTTTGGCCTACGAGCAGTACTTC. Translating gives CASSLEVSVLAYEQYF. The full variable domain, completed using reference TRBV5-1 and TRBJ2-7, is KAGVTQTPRYLIKTRGQQVTLSCSPISGHRSVSWYQQTPGQGLQFLFEYFSETQRNKGNFPGRFSGRQFSNSRSEMNVSTLELGDSALYLCASSLEVSVLAYEQYFGPGTRLTVT.

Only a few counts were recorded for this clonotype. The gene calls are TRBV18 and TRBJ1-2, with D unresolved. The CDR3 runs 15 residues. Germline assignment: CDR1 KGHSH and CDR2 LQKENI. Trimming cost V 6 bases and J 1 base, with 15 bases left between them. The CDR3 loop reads CASSQQPRDNYGYTF. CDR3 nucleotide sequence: TGTGCCAGCTCCCAACAACCTCGGGATAACTATGGCTACACCTTC.

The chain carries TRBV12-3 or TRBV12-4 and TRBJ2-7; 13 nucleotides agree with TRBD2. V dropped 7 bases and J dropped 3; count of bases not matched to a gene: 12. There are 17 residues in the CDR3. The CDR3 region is CASTPSRTSGSYYEQYF. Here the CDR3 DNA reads TGTGCCAGCACCCCGAGCCGGACTAGCGGGAGCTACTACGAGCAGTACTTC.

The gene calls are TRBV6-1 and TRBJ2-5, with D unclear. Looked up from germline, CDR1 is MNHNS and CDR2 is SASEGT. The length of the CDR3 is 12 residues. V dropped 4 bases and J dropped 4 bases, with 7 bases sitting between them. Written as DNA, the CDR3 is TGTGCCAGCAGTGTACAGCGAGAGACCCAGTACTTC. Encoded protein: CASSVQRETQYF.

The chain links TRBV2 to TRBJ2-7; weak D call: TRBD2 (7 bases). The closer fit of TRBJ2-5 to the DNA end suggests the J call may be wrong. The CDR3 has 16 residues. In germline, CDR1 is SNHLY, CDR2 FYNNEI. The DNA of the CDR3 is TGTGCCAGCAGTAAACAGGGCCGGGGGGTTAAAGAGACCCAGTACTTC. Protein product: CASSKQGRGVKETQYF.

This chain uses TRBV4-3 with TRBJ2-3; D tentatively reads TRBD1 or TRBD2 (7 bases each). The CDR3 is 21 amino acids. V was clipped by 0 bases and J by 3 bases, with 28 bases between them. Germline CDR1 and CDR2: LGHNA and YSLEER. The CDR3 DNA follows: TGCGCCAGCAGCCAAGAGGGGAGGGGGCATCAGCGGGCGTTAAGGACAGATACGCAGTATTTT. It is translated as CASSQEGRGHQRALRTDTQYF.

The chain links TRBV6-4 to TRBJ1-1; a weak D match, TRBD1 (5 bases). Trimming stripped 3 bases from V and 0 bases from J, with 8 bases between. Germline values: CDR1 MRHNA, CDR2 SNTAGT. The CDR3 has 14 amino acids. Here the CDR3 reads CASSEGTLNTEAFF. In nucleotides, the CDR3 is TGTGCCAGCAGTGAGGGGACCTTGAACACTGAAGCTTTCTTT.

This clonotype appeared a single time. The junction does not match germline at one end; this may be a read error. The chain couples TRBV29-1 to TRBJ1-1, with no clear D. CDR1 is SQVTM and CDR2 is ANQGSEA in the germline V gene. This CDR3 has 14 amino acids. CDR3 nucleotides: TGCAGCGTTGAAGGCGTAGCGATGAACACTGAACCTTTCTTT. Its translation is CSVEGVAMNTEPFF.

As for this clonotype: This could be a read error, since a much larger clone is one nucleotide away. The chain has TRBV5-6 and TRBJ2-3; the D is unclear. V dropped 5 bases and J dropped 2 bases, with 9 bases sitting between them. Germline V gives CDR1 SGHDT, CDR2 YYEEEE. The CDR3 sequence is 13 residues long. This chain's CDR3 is CASSPTLTDTQYF. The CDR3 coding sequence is TGTGCCAGCAGTCCGACTCTCACAGATACGCAGTATTTT.